This T cell receptor beta chain was sequenced for a study of shared clonotypes between healthy human individuals. Study-wide context: CD4 naive cells filled three plates per donor, CD4 memory three, CD8 naive two and CD8 memory one.

With regard to this clone: Its antigen is undetermined.

Regarding the study as a whole: Only blood samples were collected, and tissue repertoires likely differ. Shared clonotypes across all four donors exceeded non-shared ones in generation probability.

The CDR3 sequence is 15 residues long. Germline CDR1 is MGHDK and CDR2 is SYGVNS. The V and J ends lost 4 bases and 1 base, in that order; junction bases with no gene match: 5. Here immunoSEQ multiplex PCR was the method, and the copy in TCRdb shows in-frame clones only, minus some. The sample contains a few million clones, just under 95% of which appear only once. CD8 cells classed as naive were CD45RO-negative and positively selected for CCR7, excluding terminally differentiated effector memory CD45RA+ cells. Sequencing input: naive CD8+ T cells from PBMCs. The V gene is TRBV25-1, the J gene TRBJ2-5; 8 bases are shared with TRBD2. The TCR comes from a man aged 18 to 30 in good health. Some clones in this sample may be carry-over from other donors' samples. The CDR3 loop reads CASSGGLAGQETQYF. The CDR3 nucleotides read TGTGCCAGCAGTGGCGGACTAGCCGGCCAAGAGACCCAGTACTTC. The entire variable domain, with the rest obtained from reference TRBV25-1 and TRBJ2-5, is as follows: EADIYQTPRYLVIGTGKKITLECSQTMGHDKMYWYQQDPGMELHLIHYSYGVNSTEKGDLSSESTVSRIRTEHFPLTLESARPSHTSQYLCASSGGLAGQETQYFGPGTRLLVL.